These T cell receptor beta chains were read from a single sample in a study of T cell changes during pregnancy in multiple sclerosis. Sequencing was performed with immunoSEQ multiplex PCR; in TCRdb, only in-frame clones are kept and a portion is missing. The table has 30,000 to 40,000 clones, roughly 89% seen once; the top ten hold 0.56%. Sequencing used CD4+ T cells from peripheral blood mononuclear cells, obtained before pregnancy. These TCRs come from a female donor with multiple sclerosis, enrolled in a pregnancy study. The CDR3 runs from the conserved cysteine through the conserved F or W. The D gene is left open where the match is weak. Rows may omit the clone size; those that give it use once, few, many or a size class.

size	D	V	J	CDR3	DNA
NA	TRBD1	TRBV7-2	TRBJ1-2	CASSLGQNGYTF	TGTGCCAGCAGCTTGGGACAGAATGGCTACACCTTC
NA	NA	TRBV4-1	TRBJ1-2	CASSQDEQANYGYTF	TGCGCCAGCAGCCAAGATGAACAGGCTAACTATGGCTACACCTTC
NA	TRBD1	TRBV7-9	TRBJ2-3	CASSQDRASDTQYF	TGTGCCAGCAGCCAGGACAGGGCTTCAGATACGCAGTATTTT
few	NA	TRBV6-1	TRBJ1-2	CASSEDQGYYGYTF	TGTGCCAGCAGTGAAGATCAGGGATACTATGGCTACACCTTC
once	NA	TRBV7-2	TRBJ2-2	CASSFPIGGGQTGELFF	TGTGCCAGCAGCTTCCCGATAGGGGGGGGTCAAACCGGGGAGCTGTTTTTT
NA	NA	TRBV7-3	TRBJ1-1	CASSLMAAMNTEAFF	TGTGCCAGCAGCTTAATGGCGGCCATGAACACTGAAGCTTTCTTT
NA	TRBD1	TRBV28	TRBJ1-5	CASSGGQGRTYQPQHF	TGTGCCAGCAGTGGGGGACAGGGTCGAACTTATCAGCCCCAGCATTTT
NA	TRBD1	TRBV27	TRBJ1-1	CASRRTGSTEAFF	TGTGCCAGCAGGAGGACAGGGTCGACTGAAGCTTTCTTT
few	NA	TRBV11-2	TRBJ1-1	CASSLPGFPNTEAFF	TGTGCCAGCAGCCTTCCCGGGTTCCCAAACACTGAAGCTTTCTTT
NA	TRBD2	TRBV2	TRBJ2-5	CASSRTSEAGTQYF	TGTGCCAGCAGTAGGACTAGCGAGGCGGGTACCCAGTACTTC
NA	TRBD2	TRBV28	TRBJ2-5	CASSLGSGGTETQYF	TGTGCCAGCAGTTTGGGTAGCGGGGGAACGGAGACCCAGTACTTC
NA	TRBD1	TRBV15	TRBJ1-5	CATSRDVTGDQPQHF	TGTGCCACCAGCAGAGATGTGACAGGGGATCAGCCCCAGCATTTT
NA	NA	TRBV28	TRBJ2-1	CASSLDGEVNEQFF	TGTGCCAGCAGTTTAGATGGGGAGGTCAATGAGCAGTTCTTC
NA	TRBD1	TRBV5-1	TRBJ2-3	CASSSGQYSTDTQYF	TGCGCCAGCAGCTCGGGACAGTATAGCACAGATACGCAGTATTTT
NA	NA	TRBV11-2	TRBJ2-5	CASSTEVGGETQYF	TGTGCCAGCAGTACAGAAGTGGGGGGAGAGACCCAGTACTTC
NA	NA	TRBV5-6	TRBJ2-5	CASSLDAGRQETQYF	TGTGCCAGCAGCTTGGACGCGGGCCGTCAAGAGACCCAGTACTTC
NA	NA	TRBV28	TRBJ2-7	CASSFGGGGEQYF	TGTGCCAGCAGTTTCGGGGGAGGTGGCGAGCAGTACTTC
NA	TRBD1	TRBV6-6	TRBJ1-2	CASTPGGTVNYGYTF	TGTGCCAGCACCCCGGGGGGGACAGTTAACTATGGCTACACCTTC
NA	TRBD1	TRBV30	TRBJ1-6	CAWRQGQGSSPLHF	TGTGCCTGGAGGCAAGGACAGGGAAGTTCACCCCTCCACTTT
NA	NA	TRBV4-2	TRBJ1-6	CASSQDKRQGRPLHF	TGTGCCAGCAGCCAAGACAAGAGGCAGGGAAGGCCCCTCCACTTT
NA	NA	TRBV9	TRBJ2-2	CASSDARANTGELFF	TGTGCCAGCAGCGACGCGCGGGCGAACACCGGGGAGCTGTTTTTT
NA	TRBD2	TRBV30	TRBJ2-1	CASAGGLSGGPYNEQFF	TGTGCCTCCGCAGGGGGCCTTAGCGGGGGGCCCTACAATGAGCAGTTCTTC
NA	TRBD1	TRBV20-1	TRBJ2-7	CRTDRGYEQYF	TGCAGGACGGACAGGGGCTACGAGCAGTACTTC
NA	TRBD1	TRBV7-9	TRBJ1-1	CASSFDIGQGVMEAFF	TGTGCCAGCAGCTTCGACATCGGACAGGGGGTGATGGAAGCTTTCTTT
NA	TRBD1	TRBV19	TRBJ1-2	CASKGQVDYGYTF	TGTGCCAGTAAGGGACAGGTCGACTATGGCTACACCTTC
once	NA	TRBV7-2	TRBJ2-1	CASSLVGAETEQFF	TGTGCCAGCAGCTTAGTGGGGGCCGAGACTGAGCAGTTCTTC
NA	NA	TRBV7-9	TRBJ2-5	CASSFRGARVETQYF	TGTGCCAGCAGCTTCCGGGGGGCGCGGGTGGAGACCCAGTACTTC
NA	NA	TRBV7-2	TRBJ1-2	CASSLDMRGQVYGYTF	TGTGCCAGCAGCTTAGACATGCGGGGGCAGGTCTATGGCTACACCTTC
NA	NA	TRBV28	TRBJ1-6	CASSLSRELGSPLHF	TGTGCCAGCAGTTTATCAAGGGAGTTGGGATCACCCCTCCACTTT
NA	NA	TRBV19	TRBJ1-5	CAAGGRQPQHF	TGTGCCGCGGGGGGAAGACAGCCCCAGCATTTT
NA	TRBD1	TRBV29-1	TRBJ2-1	CSVASRDSNEQFF	TGCAGCGTTGCCTCAAGGGACAGCAATGAGCAGTTCTTC
NA	TRBD1	TRBV12-5	TRBJ1-5	CASGWRTGPYSNQPQHF	TGTGCTAGTGGTTGGAGGACAGGTCCTTATAGCAATCAGCCCCAGCATTTT
NA	TRBD1	TRBV19	TRBJ2-7	CASSRQGGTYEQYF	TGTGCCAGTAGTAGACAGGGGGGGACCTACGAGCAGTACTTC
NA	TRBD1	TRBV10-3	TRBJ1-4	CAISPGTGSGEKLFF	TGTGCCATCAGCCCCGGGACAGGGTCTGGAGAAAAACTGTTTTTT
NA	NA	TRBV5-1	TRBJ1-6	CASSPRRGTGSPLHF	TGCGCCAGCAGCCCTCGCCGGGGAACGGGATCACCCCTCCACTTT
NA	NA	TRBV5-6	TRBJ1-2	CASSFKTVYGYTF	TGTGCCAGCAGCTTTAAAACGGTTTATGGCTACACCTTC
NA	TRBD1	TRBV28	TRBJ2-7	CASSLGTGGGEQYF	TGTGCCAGCAGTTTAGGGACAGGGGGCGGCGAGCAGTACTTC
NA	TRBD2	TRBV7-2	TRBJ2-5	CASSLLRTSGGAGETQYF	TGTGCCAGCAGCTTACTAAGGACTAGCGGGGGGGCTGGGGAGACCCAGTACTTC
NA	NA	TRBV7-9	TRBJ2-7	CASSFTSYEQYF	TGTGCCAGCAGCTTTACTAGCTACGAGCAGTACTTC
NA	NA	TRBV5-1	TRBJ1-6	CASTASPLTESSYNSPLHF	TGCGCCAGCACGGCATCCCCCCTGACGGAGAGCTCCTATAATTCACCCCTCCACTTT
NA	NA	TRBV4-3	TRBJ2-7	CASSQDSRVGRYEQYF	TGCGCCAGCAGCCAAGATTCTCGCGTAGGGAGATACGAGCAGTACTTC
once	NA	TRBV29-1	TRBJ2-3	CSVDQGSPDTQYF	TGCAGCGTTGATCAGGGGAGCCCAGATACGCAGTATTTT
NA	TRBD1	TRBV6-6	TRBJ1-6	CASRPRTGRTGPLHF	TGTGCCAGCAGGCCCAGGACAGGCCGAACGGGGCCCCTCCACTTT
NA	NA	TRBV2	TRBJ1-2	CASMDSIYGYTF	TGTGCCAGCATGGACAGCATCTATGGCTACACCTTC
NA	NA	TRBV5-8	TRBJ2-7	CASSFTYEQYF	TGTGCCAGCAGCTTTACCTACGAGCAGTACTTC
NA	TRBD1	TRBV7-6	TRBJ2-1	CASSLGGGTGRGEQFF	TGTGCCAGCAGCTTAGGGGGGGGGACAGGGCGCGGTGAGCAGTTCTTC
NA	NA	TRBV2	TRBJ1-2	CASSEYGTSYGYTF	TGTGCCAGCAGTGAATACGGGACAAGTTATGGCTACACCTTC
NA	TRBD1	TRBV18	TRBJ1-1	CASSTQTGQATEAFF	TGTGCCAGCTCAACCCAGACTGGACAGGCGACTGAAGCTTTCTTT